This paragraph covers one T cell receptor beta chain sequence. In the original processing: Amplified reference gene primers provided the basis for estimating nucleated cell counts. The assay was immunoSEQ multiplex PCR, and TCRdb's table has in-frame clones only and misses some. V and J calls and clone size are those listed in that table; D and trimming were worked out from the DNA. The sample records roughly 300,000 clones, more than 70% being singletons. The data stem from a study of blood T cell repertoires in COVID-19. About the research overall: Material from acute and convalescent COVID-19 was sourced from the United States, Italy and Spain.

CDR3 length equals 15 residues. The ends lost 3 bases at V and 1 base at J; junction bases unmatched: 5. Per the germline V gene, CDR1 is KGHSH and CDR2 is LQKENI. Categorization into cohorts depended on clinical history that participants reported. Two consecutive negative NP/OP PCR tests, clearance, or resolved symptoms defined Cohort 3 recovery. The specimen was PBMCs or T cells enriched from blood (not recorded which). The gene calls are TRBV18 and TRBJ1-1; 7 bases fit TRBD1. The TCR comes from a young woman who had recovered from COVID-19. CDR3 in DNA: TGTGCCAGCTCACCCTTCACAGGGGAGAACACTGAAGCTTTCTTT. This encodes CASSPFTGENTEAFF.